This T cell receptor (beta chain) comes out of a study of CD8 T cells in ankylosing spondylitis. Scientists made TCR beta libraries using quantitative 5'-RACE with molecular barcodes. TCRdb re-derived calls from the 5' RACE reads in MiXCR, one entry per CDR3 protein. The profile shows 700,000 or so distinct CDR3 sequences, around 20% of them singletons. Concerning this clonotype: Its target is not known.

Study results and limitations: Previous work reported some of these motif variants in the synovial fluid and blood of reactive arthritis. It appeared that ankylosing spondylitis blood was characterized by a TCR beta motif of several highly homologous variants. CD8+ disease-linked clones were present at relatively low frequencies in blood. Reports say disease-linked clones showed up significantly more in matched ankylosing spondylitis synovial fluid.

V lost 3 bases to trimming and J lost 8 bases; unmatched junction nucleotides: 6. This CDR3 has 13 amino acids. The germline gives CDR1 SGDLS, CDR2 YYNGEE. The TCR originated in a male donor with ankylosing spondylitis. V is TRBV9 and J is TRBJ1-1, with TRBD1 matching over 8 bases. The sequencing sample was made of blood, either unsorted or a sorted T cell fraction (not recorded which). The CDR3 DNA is TGTGCCAGCAGCGCGGGGACAGGCCTAGAAGCTTTCTTT. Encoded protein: CASSAGTGLEAFF.